This TCR beta chain was sequenced in a study of blood T cell repertoires in COVID-19 (dated by TCRdb to about 2020). With regard to the full study: The collaborator samples originated in the United States, Italy and Spain and spanned the acute and convalescent phases of COVID-19. Deeply sampled blood TCRbeta repertoires from subjects exposed to, actively infected with, or recovered from COVID-19 were included in the dataset. The sample metadata nearly always contained a de-identified subject ID, COVID-19 status, age in years and sex. The material from the prospective study consisted of cDNA or gDNA derived from T cells, B-cell-depleted T cells, or PBMCs. The repertoires were released in a freely available public database intended as a resource for research on the immune response to SARS-CoV-2. Samples were obtained from the ongoing ImmuneRACE study (first 160 participants) and from approximately 1,200 subjects provided by 6 global collaborators. Where available, HLA class I and class II types were taken from metadata supplied by the sample provider and were not determined by assay-based typing.

TCRbeta CDR3 regions were amplified from genomic DNA by means of the immunoSEQ Assay, a bias-controlled multiplex PCR. Per the authors' processing: The number of nucleated cells in each sample was estimated by amplification of reference gene primers within the assay. To quantify the absolute abundance of each unique TCRbeta CDR3 rearrangement, sequence reads were collapsed and filtered. For each sample, productive Simpson clonality was calculated as the square root of Simpson's diversity index across productive rearrangements. As stored in TCRdb, this immuneACCESS dataset retains in-frame rearrangements with V and J assigned. A fraction of the clones does not appear; measured against another copy, unresolved V genes explain less than half of the discrepancy, and the remainder lacks a known reason. The D gene and trimming were derived from the DNA, and the V and J assignments and clone size from that table. For this sample the table gives about 85,000 clones, of which less than 95% were detected only once. The ten most abundant clones make up 2% to 2.5% of the sample.

Collaborating institutions collected whole blood in K2EDTA tubes following their own protocols. For TCRbeta analysis, collaborator samples were shipped as frozen whole blood, as isolated PBMCs, or as DNA extracted from either sample type. The germline V gene provides CDR1 SGHAT and CDR2 FQNNGV. The V and J ends are trimmed by 3 bases and 2 bases, leaving 13 bases between them. The cysteine opens and the phenylalanine closes a CDR3 of 16 amino acids. The sequence is cut down to CDR3 DNA, 48 bases in frame from base 1. With regard to this clone: Its antigen is unknown. No much larger clone exists at a distance of one base, and base qualities are not known.

Overall study outcomes, separate from this receptor: How much clinical and demographic metadata was included differed by source and by participant, and the metadata was provided uncurated.

The sequence came from a human donor with active COVID-19. The donor label of this sample is uncertain. The specimen sequenced was peripheral blood. The rearrangement combines TRBV11-2 with TRBJ2-2; tentative D gene TRBD2, with 6 bases matching. The base sequence is TGTGCCAGCAGCTTTCTGCCCGGGACTAACACCGGGGAGCTGTTTTTT. It is translated as CASSFLPGTNTGELFF.